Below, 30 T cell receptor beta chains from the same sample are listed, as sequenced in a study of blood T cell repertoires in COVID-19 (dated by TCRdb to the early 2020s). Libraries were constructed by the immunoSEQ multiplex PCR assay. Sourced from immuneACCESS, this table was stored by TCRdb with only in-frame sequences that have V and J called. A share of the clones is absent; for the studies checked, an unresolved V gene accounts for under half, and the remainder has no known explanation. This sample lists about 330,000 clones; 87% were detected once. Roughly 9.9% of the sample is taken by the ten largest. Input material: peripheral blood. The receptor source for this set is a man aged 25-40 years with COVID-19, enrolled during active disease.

CDR3 DNA: TGTGCCAGCAGTTGGGTTTCGGGAAAATATAGCAATCAGCCCCAGCATTTT. Encoded protein: CASSWVSGKYSNQPQHF. The V call is TRBV28, the J call TRBJ1-5; no reliable D call. The CDR3 is 17 residues long. Trimming pared 4 bases from V and 0 bases from J, leaving 16 bases between. From germline, CDR1 is MDHEN and CDR2 SYDVKM.

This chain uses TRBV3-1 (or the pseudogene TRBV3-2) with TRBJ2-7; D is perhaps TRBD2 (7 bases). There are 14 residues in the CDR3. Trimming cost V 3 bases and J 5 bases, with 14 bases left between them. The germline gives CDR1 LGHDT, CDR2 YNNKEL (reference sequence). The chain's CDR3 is CASSQGGPRHEQYF. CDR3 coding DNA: TGTGCCAGCAGCCAGGGGGGGCCACGGCACGAGCAGTACTTC.

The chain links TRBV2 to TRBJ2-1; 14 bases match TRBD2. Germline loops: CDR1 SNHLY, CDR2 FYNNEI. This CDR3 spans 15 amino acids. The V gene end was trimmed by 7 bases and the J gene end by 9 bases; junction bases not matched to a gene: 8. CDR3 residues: CASKTSGGAFSEQFF. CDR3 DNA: TGTGCCAGCAAGACTAGCGGGGGGGCCTTCAGTGAGCAGTTCTTC.

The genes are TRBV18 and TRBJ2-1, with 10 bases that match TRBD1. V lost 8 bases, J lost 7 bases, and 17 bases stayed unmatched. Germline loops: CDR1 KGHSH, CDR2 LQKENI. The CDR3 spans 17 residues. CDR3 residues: CASKGVTGTGEVNEQFF. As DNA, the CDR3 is TGTGCCAGCAAGGGGGTGACCGGGACAGGGGAGGTAAATGAGCAGTTCTTC.

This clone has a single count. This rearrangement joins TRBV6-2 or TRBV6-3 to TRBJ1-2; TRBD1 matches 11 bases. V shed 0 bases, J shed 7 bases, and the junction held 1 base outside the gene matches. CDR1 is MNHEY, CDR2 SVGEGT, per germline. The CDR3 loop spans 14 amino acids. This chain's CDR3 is CASSYSDRGLGYTF. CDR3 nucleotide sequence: TGTGCCAGCAGTTACTCGGACAGGGGGCTTGGCTACACCTTC.

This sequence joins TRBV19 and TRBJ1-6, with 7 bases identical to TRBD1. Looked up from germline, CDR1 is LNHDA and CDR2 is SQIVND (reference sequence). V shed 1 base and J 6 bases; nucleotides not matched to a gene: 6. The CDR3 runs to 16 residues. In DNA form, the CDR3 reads TGTGCCAGTAGTATAGCCGGGACAGTGATTAATTCACCCCTCCACTTT. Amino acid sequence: CASSIAGTVINSPLHF.

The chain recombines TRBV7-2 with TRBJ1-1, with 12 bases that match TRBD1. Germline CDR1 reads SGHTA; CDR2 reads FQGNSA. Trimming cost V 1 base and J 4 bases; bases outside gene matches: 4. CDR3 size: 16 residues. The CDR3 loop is CASSLGEGQGATEAFF. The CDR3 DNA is TGTGCCAGCAGCTTAGGTGAGGGACAGGGGGCCACTGAAGCTTTCTTT.

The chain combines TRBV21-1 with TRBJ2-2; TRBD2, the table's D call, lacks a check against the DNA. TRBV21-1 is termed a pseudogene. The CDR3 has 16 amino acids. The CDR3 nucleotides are TGTGCCAGCAGCAAAGCGTTATGTACTGACACCGGGGAGCTGTTTTTT. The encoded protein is CASSKALCTDTGELFF.

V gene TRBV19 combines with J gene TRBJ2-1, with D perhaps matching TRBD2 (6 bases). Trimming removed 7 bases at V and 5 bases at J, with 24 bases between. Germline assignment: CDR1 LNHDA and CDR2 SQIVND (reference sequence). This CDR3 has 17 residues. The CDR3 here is CASTPSATGLLHNEQFF. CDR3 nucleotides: TGTGCCAGTACCCCATCGGCTACGGGACTTCTTCACAATGAGCAGTTCTTC.

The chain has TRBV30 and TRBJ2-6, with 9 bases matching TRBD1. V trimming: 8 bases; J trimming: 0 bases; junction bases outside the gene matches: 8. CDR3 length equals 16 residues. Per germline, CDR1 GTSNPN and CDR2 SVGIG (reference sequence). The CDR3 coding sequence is TGTGCCCGGACAGGGGCCCCAATCTCTGGGGCCAACGTCCTGACTTTC. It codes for CARTGAPISGANVLTF.

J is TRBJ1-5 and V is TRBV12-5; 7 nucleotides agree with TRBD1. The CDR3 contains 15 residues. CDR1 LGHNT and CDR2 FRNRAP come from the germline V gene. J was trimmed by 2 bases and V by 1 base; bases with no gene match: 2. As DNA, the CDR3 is TGTGCTAGTGGTTTGGATGGACAGGGCAATCAGCCCCAGCATTTT. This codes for CASGLDGQGNQPQHF.

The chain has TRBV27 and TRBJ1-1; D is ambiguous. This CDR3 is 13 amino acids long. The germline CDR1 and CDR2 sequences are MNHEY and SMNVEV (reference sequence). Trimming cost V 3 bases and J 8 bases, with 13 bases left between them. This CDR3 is CASSLATGWEAFF. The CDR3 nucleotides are TGTGCCAGCAGTTTGGCGACTGGTTGGGAAGCTTTCTTT.

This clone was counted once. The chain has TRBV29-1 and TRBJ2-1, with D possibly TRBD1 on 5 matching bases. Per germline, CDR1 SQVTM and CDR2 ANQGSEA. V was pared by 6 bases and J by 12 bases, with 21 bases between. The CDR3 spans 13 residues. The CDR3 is CSVKIQGPSGQFF. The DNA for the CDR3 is TGCAGCGTCAAGATCCAGGGTCCCTCAGGGCAGTTCTTC.

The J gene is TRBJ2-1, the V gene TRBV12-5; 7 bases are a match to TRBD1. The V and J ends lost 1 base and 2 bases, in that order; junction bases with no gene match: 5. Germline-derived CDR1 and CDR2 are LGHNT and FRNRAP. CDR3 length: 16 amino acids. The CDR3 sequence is CASGLEDRDTYNEQFF. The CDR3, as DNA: TGTGCTAGTGGTTTGGAAGACAGGGACACCTACAATGAGCAGTTCTTC.

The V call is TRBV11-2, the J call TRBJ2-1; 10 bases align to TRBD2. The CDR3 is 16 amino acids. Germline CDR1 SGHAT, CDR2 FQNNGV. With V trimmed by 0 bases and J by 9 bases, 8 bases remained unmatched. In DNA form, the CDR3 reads TGTGCCAGCAGCTTAGAACTAGCGGGGCGATATGGTGAGCAGTTCTTC. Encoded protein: CASSLELAGRYGEQFF.

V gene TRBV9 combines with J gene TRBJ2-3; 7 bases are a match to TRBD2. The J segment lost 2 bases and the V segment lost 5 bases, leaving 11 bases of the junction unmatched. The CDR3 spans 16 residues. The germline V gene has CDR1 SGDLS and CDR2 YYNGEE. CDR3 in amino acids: CASSWLASGHTDTQYF. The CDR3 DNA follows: TGTGCCAGCAGTTGGCTAGCTAGCGGACACACAGATACGCAGTATTTT.

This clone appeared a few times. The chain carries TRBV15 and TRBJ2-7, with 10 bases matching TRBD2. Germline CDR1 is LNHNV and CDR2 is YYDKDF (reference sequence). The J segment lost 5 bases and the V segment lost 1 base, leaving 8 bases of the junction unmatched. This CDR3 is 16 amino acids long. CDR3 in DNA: TGTGCCACCAGCAGAGGTAACACCGGGACTAGCGACGAGCAGTACTTC. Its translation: CATSRGNTGTSDEQYF. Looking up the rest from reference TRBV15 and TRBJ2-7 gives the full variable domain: DAMVIQNPRYQVTQFGKPVTLSCSQTLNHNVMYWYQQKSSQAPKLLFHYYDKDFNNEADTPDNFQSRRPNTSFCFLDIRSPGLGDTAMYLCATSRGNTGTSDEQYFGPGTRLTVT.

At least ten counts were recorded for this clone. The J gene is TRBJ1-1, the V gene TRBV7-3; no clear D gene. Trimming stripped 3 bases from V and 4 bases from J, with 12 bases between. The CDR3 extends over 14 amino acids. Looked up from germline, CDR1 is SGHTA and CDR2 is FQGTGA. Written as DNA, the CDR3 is TGTGCCAGCAGCTTGAACAGAGCAGGCACTGAAGCTTTCTTT. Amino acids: CASSLNRAGTEAFF.

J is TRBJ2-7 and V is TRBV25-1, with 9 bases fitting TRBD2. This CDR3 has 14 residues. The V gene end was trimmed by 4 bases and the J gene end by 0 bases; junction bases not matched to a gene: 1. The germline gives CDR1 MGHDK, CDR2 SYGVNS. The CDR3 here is CASSASGASYEQYF. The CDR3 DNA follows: TGTGCCAGCAGTGCTAGCGGGGCCTCCTACGAGCAGTACTTC.

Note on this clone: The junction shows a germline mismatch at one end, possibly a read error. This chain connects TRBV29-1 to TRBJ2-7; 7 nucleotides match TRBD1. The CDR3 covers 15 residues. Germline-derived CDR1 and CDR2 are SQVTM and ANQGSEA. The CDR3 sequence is CSVEEDRSFSYEQYF. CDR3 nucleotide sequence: TGCAGCGTCGAAGAGGACAGGAGCTTCTCCTACGAGCAGTACTTC.

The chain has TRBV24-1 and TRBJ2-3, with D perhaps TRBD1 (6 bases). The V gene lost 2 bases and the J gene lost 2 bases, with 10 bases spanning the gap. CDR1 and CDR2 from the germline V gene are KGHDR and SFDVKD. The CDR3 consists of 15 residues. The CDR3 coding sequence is TGTGCCACCAGTGATTCCGGACAGTACACAGATACGCAGTATTTT. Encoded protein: CATSDSGQYTDTQYF.

The DNA for the CDR3 is TGTGCCAGCAGCGCCTCCCCACTAGCGGCCTCCTACGAGCAGTACTTC. Protein sequence: CASSASPLAASYEQYF. The chain carries TRBV9 and TRBJ2-7; TRBD2 agrees at 8 bases. The CDR3 covers 16 residues. Germline CDR1 is SGDLS and CDR2 is YYNGEE. Trimming cost V 3 bases and J 0 bases; bases outside gene matches: 8.

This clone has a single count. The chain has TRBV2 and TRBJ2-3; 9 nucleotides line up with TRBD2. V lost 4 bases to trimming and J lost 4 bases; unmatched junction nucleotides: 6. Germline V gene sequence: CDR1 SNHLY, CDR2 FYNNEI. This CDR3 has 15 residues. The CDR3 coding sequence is TGTGCCAGCAGTGCGGCGGGGGGGCGGTCAGATACGCAGTATTTT. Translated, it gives CASSAAGGRSDTQYF.

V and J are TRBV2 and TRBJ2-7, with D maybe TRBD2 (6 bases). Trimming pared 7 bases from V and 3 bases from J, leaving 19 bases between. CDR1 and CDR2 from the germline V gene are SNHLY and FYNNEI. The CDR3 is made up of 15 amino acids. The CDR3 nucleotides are TGTGCCAGCACCGATTGGGGGGTAAGGTTCTACGAGCAGTACTTC. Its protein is CASTDWGVRFYEQYF.

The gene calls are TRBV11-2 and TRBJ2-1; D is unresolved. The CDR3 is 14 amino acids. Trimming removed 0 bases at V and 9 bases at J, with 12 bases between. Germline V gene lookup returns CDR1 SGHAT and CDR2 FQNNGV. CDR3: CASSLEISLSEQFF. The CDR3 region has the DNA TGTGCCAGCAGCTTAGAGATCTCTCTAAGTGAGCAGTTCTTC.

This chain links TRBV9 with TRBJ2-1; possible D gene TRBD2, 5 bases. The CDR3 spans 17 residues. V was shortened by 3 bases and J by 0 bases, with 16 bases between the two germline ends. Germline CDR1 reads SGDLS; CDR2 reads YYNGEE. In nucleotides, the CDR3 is TGTGCCAGCAGCGGGACTCTCTACTTCAGCTCCTACAATGAGCAGTTCTTC. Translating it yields CASSGTLYFSSYNEQFF.

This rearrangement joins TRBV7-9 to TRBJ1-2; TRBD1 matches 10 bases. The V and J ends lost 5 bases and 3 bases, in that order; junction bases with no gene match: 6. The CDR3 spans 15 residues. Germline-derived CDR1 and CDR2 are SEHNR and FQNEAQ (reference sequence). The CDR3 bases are TGTGCCAGCAGCCCCCGGGACAGGGGAGACTATGGCTACACCTTC. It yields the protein CASSPRDRGDYGYTF. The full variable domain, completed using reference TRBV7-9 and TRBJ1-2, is DTGVSQNPRHKITKRGQNVTFRCDPISEHNRLYWYRQTLGQGPEFLTYFQNEAQLEKSRLLSDRFSAERPKGSFSTLEIQRTEQGDSAMYLCASSPRDRGDYGYTFGSGTRLTVV.

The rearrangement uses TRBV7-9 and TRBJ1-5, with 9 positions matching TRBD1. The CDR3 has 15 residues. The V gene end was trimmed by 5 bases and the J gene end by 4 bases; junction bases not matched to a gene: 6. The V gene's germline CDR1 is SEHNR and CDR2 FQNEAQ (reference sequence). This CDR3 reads CASSAGQGENQPQHF. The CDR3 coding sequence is TGTGCCAGCAGCGCGGGACAGGGTGAAAATCAGCCCCAGCATTTT.

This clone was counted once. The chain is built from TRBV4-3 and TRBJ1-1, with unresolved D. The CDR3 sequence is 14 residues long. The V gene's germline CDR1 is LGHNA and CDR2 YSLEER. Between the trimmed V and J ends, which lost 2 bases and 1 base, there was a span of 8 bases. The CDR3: CASSQLEGNTEAFF. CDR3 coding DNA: TGCGCCAGCAGCCAATTGGAGGGGAACACTGAAGCTTTCTTT.

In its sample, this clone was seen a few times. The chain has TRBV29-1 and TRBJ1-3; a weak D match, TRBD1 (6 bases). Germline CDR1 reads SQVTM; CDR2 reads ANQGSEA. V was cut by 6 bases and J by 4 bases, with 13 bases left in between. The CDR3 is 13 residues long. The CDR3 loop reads CSVTGGGGNTIYF. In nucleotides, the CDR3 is TGCAGCGTCACCGGGGGGGGCGGAAACACCATATATTTT.